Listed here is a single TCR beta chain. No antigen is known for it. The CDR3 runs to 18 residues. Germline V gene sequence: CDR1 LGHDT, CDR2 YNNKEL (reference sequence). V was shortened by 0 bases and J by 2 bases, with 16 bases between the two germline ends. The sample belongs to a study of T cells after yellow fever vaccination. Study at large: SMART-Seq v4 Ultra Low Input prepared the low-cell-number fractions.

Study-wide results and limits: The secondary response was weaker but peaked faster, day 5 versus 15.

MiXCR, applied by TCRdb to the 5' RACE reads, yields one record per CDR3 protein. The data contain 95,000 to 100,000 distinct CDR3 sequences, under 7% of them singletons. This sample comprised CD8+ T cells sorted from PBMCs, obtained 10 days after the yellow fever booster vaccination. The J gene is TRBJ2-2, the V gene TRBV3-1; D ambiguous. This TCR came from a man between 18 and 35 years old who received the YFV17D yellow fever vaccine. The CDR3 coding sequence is TGTGCCAGCAGCCAAGAGTGGTGGGAAATCCCCAACACCGGGGAGCTGTTTTTT. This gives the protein CASSQEWWEIPNTGELFF.